Detailed here is one TCR beta chain. Its antigen is unknown. Germline values: CDR1 MGHDK, CDR2 SYGVNS. The CDR3 is made up of 16 amino acids. Trimming cost V 2 bases and J 0 bases, with 14 bases left between them. The source of the sample is a study of T cell responses to AZD1222 COVID-19 vaccine. Overall study findings and caveats: Baseline seropositives among AZD1222 recipients totaled only five or six. It should be noted that donors were predominantly white British and more often female, and clonal diversity was possibly underestimated. Spike-specific TCRs gained breadth and depth after people received two AZD1222 doses. Without day 14 samples, only post-peak T cell repertoires were studied.

Clones were sequenced by immunoSEQ multiplex PCR, and TCRdb holds only the in-frame ones, with some missing. The repertoire holds just over 150,000 clones, with 85% to 95% as singletons. This clonotype originated in an adult who received the AZD1222 COVID-19 vaccine. V and J are TRBV25-1 and TRBJ2-7; a possible D gene is TRBD1 (6 bases). This specimen was peripheral blood, taken 28 days after the second AZD1222 dose. Here the CDR3 reads CASSERRQESSYEQYF. The CDR3 DNA reads TGTGCCAGCAGTGAACGACGACAGGAGAGCTCCTACGAGCAGTACTTC.